The clone carrying this TCR beta chain was detected once. The junction departs from the called germline gene at one end, perhaps through a read error. RNA transcripts yielded amplified TCR beta CDR3 regions. HTBI primers were the set used in a first-round RT-PCR of the TCR CDR3. TCRdb re-called the multiplex PCR reads through MiXCR, storing one row per CDR3 protein. The profile shows roughly 400,000 distinct CDR3 sequences, approximately 15% of them singletons. This record belongs to a study of T cells in Graves' hyperthyroidism and ophthalmopathy. Germline values: CDR1 DFQATT, CDR2 SNEGSKA (reference sequence). The CDR3 covers 14 residues. Recently diagnosed hyperthyroidism of less than 2 months' duration affected patients aged 18 to 65.

V gene TRBV20-1 combines with J gene TRBJ1-3; D uncertain. The receptor was isolated from a young woman with Graves' hyperthyroidism that later progressed to Graves' ophthalmopathy. The sample comprised blood. CDR3: CSASQFFTGNTRYF. The CDR3 DNA is TGCAGTGCTTCACAGTTCTTCACTGGAAACACCAGATATTTT.